These 30 T cell receptor beta chains were sequenced from one sample in a study of cytomegalovirus exposure and HLA in healthy donors. The PCR employed 60 Vbeta primers together with 13 Jbeta primers. Some clones are missing from TCRdb's copy, which holds only in-frame ones; the method was immunoSEQ multiplex PCR. In the table there are approximately 200,000 clones, roughly four fifths of which are singletons. Sequences were obtained from PBMCs. These TCRs come from a man aged 25-45 years in good health and CMV-seronegative.

This clone has a single count. The chain recombines TRBV4-1 with TRBJ1-2, with D tentatively TRBD1 (6 bases). V was shortened by 1 base and J by 4 bases, with 16 bases between the two germline ends. CDR3 size: 16 residues. The V gene's germline CDR1 is MGHRA and CDR2 YSYEKL. The CDR3 DNA sequence: TGCGCCAGCAGCCAAGCCCGACGTGGACAGAGCTATGGCTACACCTTC. Translated: CASSQARRGQSYGYTF.

In this sample, this clone turned up once. Sequence at one end of the junction differs from germline and may be a read error. V is TRBV7-7 and J is TRBJ2-5; 9 bases match TRBD2. Looked up from germline, CDR1 is SSHAT and CDR2 is FNYEAQ (reference sequence). The CDR3 extends over 13 amino acids. The CDR3, as DNA: TGTGCCAGCAGCTTTAGACTAGCGGAGGCCCAATACTTC. Translating gives CASSFRLAEAQYF.

V usage is TRBV7-2 and J usage is TRBJ1-5, with TRBD1 matching over 8 bases. V lost 4 bases to trimming and J lost 3 bases; unmatched junction nucleotides: 5. The CDR3 runs 15 residues. Germline V CDR1 and CDR2: SGHTA, FQGNSA. The CDR3 DNA reads TGTGCCAGCAGCTGGGACCAGGGGGCCAATCAGCCCCAGCATTTT. It codes for CASSWDQGANQPQHF.

This chain uses TRBV27 with TRBJ2-7, with D possibly TRBD1 on 5 matching bases. This CDR3 comprises 16 residues. The V end was cut by 5 bases, the J end by 0 bases, with 17 bases between. Germline lookup yields CDR1 MNHEY and CDR2 SMNVEV (reference sequence). CDR3 amino acids: CASSGQDSPISYEQYF. CDR3 nucleotides: TGTGCCAGCAGTGGACAAGACAGTCCTATCTCCTACGAGCAGTACTTC.

J is TRBJ2-7 and V is TRBV11-2; D possibly corresponds to TRBD2 (5 bases). Germline assignment: CDR1 SGHAT and CDR2 FQNNGV. This CDR3 spans 16 amino acids. V was clipped by 5 bases and J by 4 bases, with 21 bases between them. The CDR3 DNA is TGTGCCAGCAGCCTAGCCCTGGGCCCGACGGGGTACGAGCAGTACTTC. It encodes CASSLALGPTGYEQYF.

In this sample, this clone turned up a few times. V usage is TRBV10-3 and J usage is TRBJ2-7; 15 nucleotides line up with TRBD2. This CDR3 region has 15 residues. Trimming removed 5 bases from V and 5 bases from J; junction bases left unmatched: 4. Germline CDR1 and CDR2: ENHRY and SYGVKD. The CDR3 is CAISSGTSGRNEQYF. In DNA form, the CDR3 reads TGTGCCATCAGTTCCGGGACTAGCGGGAGGAACGAGCAGTACTTC.

This chain links TRBV13 with TRBJ1-2, with 9 bases identical to TRBD1. The CDR3 spans 15 residues. Trimming took 5 bases from V and 1 from J; bases not matched to a gene: 5. Germline values: CDR1 PRHDT, CDR2 FYEKMQ (reference sequence). The CDR3 sequence: CASSVYRGRNYGYTF. The CDR3 DNA sequence: TGTGCCAGCAGCGTTTACAGGGGGCGTAACTATGGCTACACCTTC.

This chain links TRBV5-1 with TRBJ2-5; 11 bases line up with TRBD2. CDR1 and CDR2 (germline): SGHRS, YFSETQ. The CDR3 length is 15 residues. The V gene end was trimmed by 4 bases and the J gene end by 2 bases; junction bases not matched to a gene: 4. This chain's CDR3 is CASSPGLAEQETQYF. CDR3 DNA sequence: TGCGCCAGCAGCCCGGGACTAGCGGAACAAGAGACCCAGTACTTC. The complete variable domain, with remaining parts taken from reference TRBV5-1 and TRBJ2-5, reads KAGVTQTPRYLIKTRGQQVTLSCSPISGHRSVSWYQQTPGQGLQFLFEYFSETQRNKGNFPGRFSGRQFSNSRSEMNVSTLELGDSALYLCASSPGLAEQETQYFGPGTRLLVL.

V is TRBV6-1 and J is TRBJ2-3; 11 nucleotides align to TRBD2. The germline V gene encodes CDR1 MNHNS and CDR2 SASEGT. The V and J ends lost 5 bases and 4 bases, in that order; junction bases with no gene match: 2. CDR3 length: 14 amino acids. The CDR3 region is CASSNSGRADTQYF. CDR3 DNA: TGTGCCAGCAGTAATAGCGGGAGGGCAGATACGCAGTATTTT.

The CDR3 protein is CASKSEAGDSSGELFF. The CDR3 DNA sequence: TGCGCCAGCAAGTCGGAGGCGGGAGATAGCTCCGGGGAGCTGTTTTTT. This chain connects TRBV5-1 to TRBJ2-2, with 7 bases that match TRBD2. The germline V gene has CDR1 SGHRS and CDR2 YFSETQ. This CDR3 is 16 amino acids long. Trimming cost V 6 bases and J 6 bases; bases outside gene matches: 14.

The chain joins TRBV19 to TRBJ1-4; 7 bases agree with TRBD1. CDR3 length equals 14 residues. Germline V lookup: CDR1 LNHDA, CDR2 SQIVND (reference sequence). CDR3 loop: CAIGQDRTNEKLFF. The CDR3 nucleotides read TGTGCGATTGGACAGGATCGAACTAATGAAAAACTGTTTTTT.

The chain combines TRBV2 with TRBJ1-4; D ambiguous. Germline-derived CDR1 and CDR2 are SNHLY and FYNNEI. The CDR3 runs 13 residues. V was pared by 2 bases and J by 8 bases, with 9 bases between. CDR3 sequence (DNA): TGTGCCAGCAGTGAAAGAGTTGCAGAAAAACTGTTTTTT. It is translated as CASSERVAEKLFF.

This clone appeared a few times. This chain links TRBV5-1 with TRBJ1-4, with D unclear. The V gene lost 0 bases and the J gene lost 4 bases, with 10 bases spanning the gap. The length of the CDR3 is 15 residues. CDR1 is SGHRS, CDR2 YFSETQ, per germline. CDR3 region: CASSLDAGINEKLFF. CDR3 coding DNA: TGCGCCAGCAGCTTGGACGCAGGAATTAATGAAAAACTGTTTTTT. Full variable domain (missing parts from reference TRBV5-1 and TRBJ1-4): KAGVTQTPRYLIKTRGQQVTLSCSPISGHRSVSWYQQTPGQGLQFLFEYFSETQRNKGNFPGRFSGRQFSNSRSEMNVSTLELGDSALYLCASSLDAGINEKLFFGSGTQLSVL.

This chain uses TRBV29-1 with TRBJ2-7; D not resolved. V gave up 4 bases and J gave up 2 bases, with 6 bases separating them. The CDR3 is made up of 11 amino acids. Germline CDR1 reads SQVTM; CDR2 reads ANQGSEA. The chain's CDR3 is CSVVSAYEQYF. The CDR3 DNA follows: TGCAGCGTTGTCTCTGCCTACGAGCAGTACTTC.

A word on this clone: The sample has other DNA sequences that encode this CDR3 too. V usage is TRBV6-1 and J usage is TRBJ2-7; possible D gene TRBD2, 5 bases. Germline assignment: CDR1 MNHNS and CDR2 SASEGT. The CDR3 has 12 amino acids. V was shortened by 8 bases and J by 2 bases, with 10 bases between the two germline ends. The CDR3, as DNA: TGTGCCAGCCGGGGAGCCGCCTACGAGCAGTACTTC. It encodes CASRGAAYEQYF.

CDR3: CASSFGAQEAFF. The CDR3 nucleotides are TGTGCCAGCAGTTTTGGGGCACAGGAAGCTTTCTTT. The chain carries TRBV28 and TRBJ1-1, with D perhaps matching TRBD1 (5 bases). Germline lookup yields CDR1 MDHEN and CDR2 SYDVKM. The CDR3 contains 12 residues. V gave up 3 bases and J gave up 8 bases, with 10 bases separating them.

The chain combines TRBV27 with TRBJ2-2; 7 bases agree with TRBD1. This CDR3 contains 15 residues. Germline-derived CDR1 and CDR2 are MNHEY and SMNVEV (reference sequence). V lost 5 bases, J lost 6 bases, and 9 bases stayed unmatched. CDR3 sequence (DNA): TGTGCCAGCAGTATAACAAACAGGGGCCCCGGGGAGCTGTTTTTT. It translates to CASSITNRGPGELFF.

The rearrangement uses TRBV4-1 and TRBJ1-2; 9 bases fit TRBD1. The germline CDR1 and CDR2 sequences are MGHRA and YSYEKL. The CDR3 runs to 15 residues. V shed 3 bases and J 8 bases; nucleotides not matched to a gene: 10. The CDR3 region has the DNA TGCGCCAGCAGCCAGCCCGGGACAGGGAGCCCCGGCTACACCTTC. Encoded protein: CASSQPGTGSPGYTF.

The chain combines TRBV7-3 with TRBJ2-2; possible D gene TRBD2, 6 bases. The CDR3 spans 16 residues. V lost 5 bases to trimming and J lost 5 bases, with 18 bases between them. Germline CDR1 SGHTA, CDR2 FQGTGA. The CDR3 nucleotides are TGTGCCAGCAGCCCCGGCGGAGGGTTGGGAACCGGGGAGCTGTTTTTT. This gives the protein CASSPGGGLGTGELFF.

This clone was seen only a few times. The J gene is TRBJ2-3, the V gene TRBV5-4; TRBD2 might be the D (5 bases). The CDR3 length is 14 residues. Germline loops: CDR1 SGHNT, CDR2 YYREEE (reference sequence). The V end lost 8 bases, the J end lost 4 bases, and 17 bases lay between the germline ends. The CDR3 protein is CASKKSSASDTQYF. The CDR3 bases are TGTGCCAGTAAGAAGAGTAGCGCCTCAGATACGCAGTATTTT.

The V call is TRBV27, the J call TRBJ2-2; 8 bases map to TRBD1. The CDR3 is 16 amino acids. Germline CDR1 reads MNHEY; CDR2 reads SMNVEV (reference sequence). The V and J ends lost 2 bases and 7 bases, in that order; junction bases with no gene match: 9. CDR3 DNA sequence: TGTGCCAGCAGTTTACCCAGGGGGCTTGGGATCGGGGAGCTGTTTTTT. Its protein is CASSLPRGLGIGELFF.

V usage is TRBV27 and J usage is TRBJ2-7, with D possibly being TRBD1 (6 bases). The length of the CDR3 is 16 residues. The germline gives CDR1 MNHEY, CDR2 SMNVEV (reference sequence). The ends were cut back, 0 bases at V and 1 base at J, with 13 bases in the middle. The CDR3 protein is CASSLSLGARSYEQYF. CDR3 bases: TGTGCCAGCAGTTTATCCCTGGGGGCGCGTTCCTACGAGCAGTACTTC.

The genes are TRBV14 and TRBJ2-1, with a possible D match to TRBD2 (5 bases). Germline V gene lookup returns CDR1 SGHDN and CDR2 FVKESK. This CDR3 has 15 residues. V gave up 2 bases and J gave up 3 bases, with 11 bases separating them. CDR3 residues: CASSQLKRIYNEQFF. The CDR3 DNA is TGTGCCAGCAGCCAACTAAAGCGGATCTACAATGAGCAGTTCTTC.

The chain has TRBV25-1 and TRBJ2-2; weak D call: TRBD2 (5 bases). The CDR3 runs 14 residues. Germline-derived CDR1 and CDR2 are MGHDK and SYGVNS. Between the trimmed V and J ends, which lost 9 bases and 3 bases, there was a span of 14 bases. The CDR3 here is CASSVGWDTGELFF. The CDR3 DNA reads TGTGCCAGTAGCGTAGGCTGGGACACCGGGGAGCTGTTTTTT.

The chain employs TRBV5-8 and TRBJ1-6; TRBD1 agrees at 7 bases. The V segment lost 4 bases and the J segment 7 bases; nucleotides outside the gene matches: 11. Germline loops: CDR1 SGHTS, CDR2 YDEGEE. CDR3 length: 16 amino acids. The CDR3 DNA reads as TGTGCCAGCAGCCCGACTCTCCGGGACAGAAATTCACCCCTCCACTTT. It translates to CASSPTLRDRNSPLHF.

The rearrangement joins TRBV7-8 to TRBJ1-6; 12 bases agree with TRBD1. The ends lost 5 bases at V and 2 bases at J; junction bases unmatched: 7. The CDR3 is 18 residues long. Germline assignment: CDR1 SGHVS and CDR2 FQNEAQ. The CDR3 sequence is CASSNRDRGRPYNSPLHF. The CDR3 DNA follows: TGTGCCAGCAGCAACCGGGACAGGGGGCGTCCCTATAATTCACCCCTCCACTTT.

This clone turned up a few times. The V and J genes are TRBV6-4 and TRBJ2-5, with TRBD2 matching 8 bases. The assigned J gene may be wrong: the sequence end matches TRBJ2-7 better. The length of the CDR3 is 13 residues. Germline-derived CDR1 and CDR2 are MRHNA and SNTAGT. Here the CDR3 reads CASSAREDGEQYF. The CDR3 coding sequence is TGTGCCAGCAGTGCGCGGGAGGATGGCGAGCAGTACTTC.

The chain carries TRBV29-1 and TRBJ2-2; 8 bases match TRBD1. CDR3 length equals 14 residues. The germline V gene has CDR1 SQVTM and CDR2 ANQGSEA. V shed 2 bases and J 4 bases; nucleotides not matched to a gene: 3. The CDR3 spells CSVETGGSTGELFF. CDR3 DNA: TGCAGCGTTGAAACAGGGGGTAGCACCGGGGAGCTGTTTTTT.

For the CDR3, the DNA is TGTGCCAGCCGGGTAGGGGCCGGGGAGCTGTTTTTT. This encodes CASRVGAGELFF. The chain recombines TRBV5-4 with TRBJ2-2; possible D gene TRBD1, 5 bases. Germline lookup yields CDR1 SGHNT and CDR2 YYREEE (reference sequence). V was cut by 7 bases and J by 6 bases, with 10 bases left in between. The CDR3 loop spans 12 amino acids.

This clone has just a few counts. The chain links TRBV19 to TRBJ2-3, with D possibly being TRBD1 (6 bases). CDR1 is LNHDA and CDR2 is SQIVND in the germline V gene (reference sequence). Trimming stripped 6 bases from V and 2 bases from J, with 18 bases between. The CDR3 contains 16 residues. In DNA form, the CDR3 reads TGTGCCAGTAGCGACGGACAGACCGACCTCACAGATACGCAGTATTTT. Amino acid sequence: CASSDGQTDLTDTQYF.